Each of the 28 T cell receptor beta chains below was sequenced from the same sample in a study of blood T cell repertoires in COVID-19. Some clones are missing from TCRdb's copy, which holds only in-frame ones; the method was immunoSEQ multiplex PCR. In the table there are about 400,000 clones, around 84% of which are singletons. What was sequenced was peripheral blood. These receptors came from a human donor in a cohort sampled during active COVID-19.

The chain joins TRBV2 to TRBJ2-2; D gene ambiguous. With 6 bases removed from V and 2 bases from J, the gap between germline ends came to 10 bases. CDR3 length equals 14 residues. Germline V gene lookup returns CDR1 SNHLY and CDR2 FYNNEI. In DNA form, the CDR3 reads TGTGCCAGCAGGGCCATCCCCAACACCGGGGAGCTGTTTTTT. This translates into CASRAIPNTGELFF.

V usage is TRBV11-2 and J usage is TRBJ2-7; possible D gene TRBD1, 6 bases. Germline V lookup: CDR1 SGHAT, CDR2 FQNNGV. This CDR3 is 15 amino acids long. Trimming took 1 base from V and 0 from J, leaving 10 bases between them. The CDR3 loop reads CASSLGVGASYEQYF. The CDR3, as DNA: TGTGCCAGCAGCTTAGGAGTGGGGGCCTCCTACGAGCAGTACTTC.

V and J are TRBV12-3 or TRBV12-4 and TRBJ2-7; D is ambiguous. The CDR3 has 13 amino acids. V was clipped by 5 bases and J by 5 bases, with 13 bases between them. Written as DNA, the CDR3 is TGTGCCAGCAGTCGCGATCTGAGAGACGAGCAGTACTTC. Protein product: CASSRDLRDEQYF.

V is TRBV29-1 and J is TRBJ1-2; D perhaps matches TRBD1 (5 bases). The CDR3 loop spans 13 amino acids. Trimming took 4 bases from V and 2 from J, leaving 11 bases between them. CDR1 and CDR2 from the germline V gene are SQVTM and ANQGSEA. CDR3 loop: CSVGLSGNYGYTF. The CDR3, as DNA: TGCAGCGTTGGGTTGTCAGGGAACTATGGCTACACCTTC. Full variable domain (remainder filled in from reference TRBV29-1 and TRBJ1-2): SAVISQKPSRDICQRGTSLTIQCQVDSQVTMMFWYRQQPGQSLTLIATANQGSEATYESGFVIDKFPISRPNLTFSTLTVSNMSPEDSSIYLCSVGLSGNYGYTFGSGTRLTVV.

The chain recombines TRBV6-6 with TRBJ2-1, with 8 nucleotides matching TRBD1. The CDR3 covers 15 residues. The germline gives CDR1 MNHNY, CDR2 SVGAGI (reference sequence). Germline trimming cut 5 bases from V and 4 bases from J; bases unmatched to any gene: 7. CDR3 region: CASSPTGDRYNEQFF. The DNA for the CDR3 is TGTGCCAGCAGTCCGACAGGGGATCGTTACAATGAGCAGTTCTTC.

This clone was recorded once. CDR3 amino acids: CASSLELASETQYF. The CDR3 coding sequence is TGTGCCAGCAGTTTGGAACTAGCTTCAGAGACCCAGTACTTC. The V and J genes are TRBV28 and TRBJ2-5; weak D call: TRBD2 (6 bases). Germline values: CDR1 MDHEN, CDR2 SYDVKM. V was clipped by 3 bases and J by 4 bases, with 12 bases between them. The CDR3 extends over 14 amino acids.

This clone is a singleton in its sample. The chain employs TRBV10-3 and TRBJ1-2, with D unclear. V lost 11 bases to trimming and J lost 0 bases, with 13 bases between them. This CDR3 has 13 residues. CDR1 and CDR2 from the germline V gene are ENHRY and SYGVKD. The CDR3 DNA is TGTGCCTCCGCAATCGGGTCTAACTATGGCTACACCTTC. This encodes CASAIGSNYGYTF.

The chain has TRBV5-8 and TRBJ2-7, with TRBD1 identical over 9 bases. Germline V lookup: CDR1 SGHTS, CDR2 YDEGEE. This CDR3 comprises 15 residues. V shed 0 bases and J 6 bases; nucleotides not matched to a gene: 7. In nucleotides, the CDR3 is TGTGCCAGCAGCTTGGCCGGGACAGGGAGGATCGAGCAGTACTTC. Protein product: CASSLAGTGRIEQYF.

The chain uses TRBV7-3 and TRBJ2-1, with 8 nucleotides matching TRBD1. Germline values: CDR1 SGHTA, CDR2 FQGTGA. The CDR3 has 14 residues. V was clipped by 3 bases and J by 5 bases; unmatched bases: 3. This chain's CDR3 is CASSLDREDNEQFF. The CDR3, as DNA: TGTGCCAGCAGCTTGGACAGGGAGGACAATGAGCAGTTCTTC. Full variable domain (outside the CDR3, taken from reference TRBV7-3 and TRBJ2-1): GAGVSQTPSNKVTEKGKYVELRCDPISGHTALYWYRQSLGQGPEFLIYFQGTGAADDSGLPNDRFFAVRPEGSVSTLKIQRTERGDSAVYLCASSLDREDNEQFFGPGTRLTVL.

The V and J genes are TRBV5-6 and TRBJ2-3; 8 nucleotides match TRBD2. Germline V gene lookup returns CDR1 SGHDT and CDR2 YYEEEE. V was pared by 2 bases and J by 5 bases, with 7 bases of the junction left unmatched. The length of the CDR3 is 15 residues. The CDR3 coding sequence is TGTGCCAGCAGCTTCGGAGCGGGAGAAGGAGATACGCAGTATTTT. Its protein is CASSFGAGEGDTQYF.

V is TRBV7-3 and J is TRBJ2-2; D gene ambiguous. Germline loops: CDR1 SGHTA, CDR2 FQGTGA. The V gene lost 2 bases and the J gene lost 0 bases, with 10 bases spanning the gap. The CDR3 is 16 amino acids. CDR3 sequence reads: CASSLEPPTNTGELFF. The CDR3 DNA sequence: TGTGCCAGCAGCTTAGAGCCACCGACGAACACCGGGGAGCTGTTTTTT. Full variable domain (outside the CDR3, taken from reference TRBV7-3 and TRBJ2-2): GAGVSQTPSNKVTEKGKYVELRCDPISGHTALYWYRQSLGQGPEFLIYFQGTGAADDSGLPNDRFFAVRPEGSVSTLKIQRTERGDSAVYLCASSLEPPTNTGELFFGEGSRLTVL.

Concerning this clone: A much bigger clone sits one base away, suggesting this may be a read error. The chain recombines TRBV28 with TRBJ1-4, with 8 bases lining up with TRBD1. CDR1 MDHEN and CDR2 SYDVKM come from the germline V gene. The CDR3 loop spans 12 amino acids. J was trimmed by 5 bases and V by 10 bases; bases with no gene match: 3. CDR3 residues: CATQGANEKLFF. The CDR3 DNA reads TGTGCCACCCAGGGGGCGAATGAAAAACTGTTTTTT. Variable domain in full (rest from reference TRBV28 and TRBJ1-4): DVKVTQSSRYLVKRTGEKVFLECVQDMDHENMFWYRQDPGLGLRLIYFSYDVKMKEKGDIPEGYSVSREKKERFSLILESASTNQTSMYLCATQGANEKLFFGSGTQLSVL.

This clone was seen a single time. V usage is TRBV28 and J usage is TRBJ1-6, with D possibly matching TRBD1 (6 bases). V gave up 7 bases and J gave up 5 bases, with 21 bases separating them. The CDR3 is 17 residues long. Germline assignment: CDR1 MDHEN and CDR2 SYDVKM. CDR3 sequence: CASTKTGWGINNSPLHF. The CDR3, as DNA: TGTGCCAGCACCAAAACAGGGTGGGGTATCAATAATTCACCCCTCCACTTT.

Worth noting for this clone: The identical CDR3 is also encoded by other nucleotide sequences in the sample. CDR3 DNA: TGTGCCAGCAGCTTAGGAGGGGGCTCGGATACGCAGTATTTT. Protein sequence: CASSLGGGSDTQYF. The chain is built from TRBV11-3 and TRBJ2-3, with TRBD1 matching 7 bases. The V gene's germline CDR1 is SGHNT and CDR2 YENEEA. This CDR3 has 14 residues. Unmatched junction bases numbered 4, after V lost 1 base and J lost 6 bases. Full variable domain (missing parts from reference TRBV11-3 and TRBJ2-3): EAGVVQSPRYKIIEKKQPVAFWCNPISGHNTLYWYLQNLGQGPELLIRYENEEAVDDSQLPKDRFSAERLKGVDSTLKIQPAELGDSAVYLCASSLGGGSDTQYFGPGTRLTVL.

The genes are TRBV15 and TRBJ1-1; no clear D. Trimming pared 2 bases from V and 10 bases from J, leaving 14 bases between. This CDR3 contains 13 residues. CDR1 is LNHNV and CDR2 is YYDKDF in the germline V gene (reference sequence). CDR3 in amino acids: CATSRPDLGAAFF. CDR3 sequence (DNA): TGTGCCACCAGCAGACCGGACCTGGGAGCAGCTTTCTTT. The full variable domain, rest sourced from reference TRBV15 and TRBJ1-1, is DAMVIQNPRYQVTQFGKPVTLSCSQTLNHNVMYWYQQKSSQAPKLLFHYYDKDFNNEADTPDNFQSRRPNTSFCFLDIRSPGLGDTAMYLCATSRPDLGAAFFGQGTRLTVV.

This chain connects TRBV19 to TRBJ1-1, with 10 bases identical to TRBD1. From germline, CDR1 is LNHDA and CDR2 SQIVND (reference sequence). V shed 5 bases, J shed 1 base, and the junction held 7 bases outside the gene matches. The CDR3 has 16 residues. Here the CDR3 DNA reads TGTGCCAGTAGTGTCGGACAGGGGGTAGGGAACACTGAAGCTTTCTTT. Protein product: CASSVGQGVGNTEAFF.

J is TRBJ2-1 and V is TRBV29-1; 8 positions match TRBD2. After removal of 1 base from V and 5 bases from J, the junction contained 7 bases not matched to a gene. This CDR3 region has 15 residues. The germline V gene encodes CDR1 SQVTM and CDR2 ANQGSEA. Here the CDR3 DNA reads TGCAGCGTTGAAGTCGGGGCGGGAGGAGACAATGAGCAGTTCTTC. Protein: CSVEVGAGGDNEQFF.

This chain uses TRBV23-1 with TRBJ1-4; D gene uncertain. TRBV23-1 is an ORF; its function is uncertain. V lost 1 base to trimming and J lost 7 bases, with 25 bases between them. The CDR3 has 19 amino acids. CDR3 nucleotides: TGCGCCAGCAGTCAATTCACCCCCAGTGGGGAGGAGAGTCGTGAAAAACTGTTTTTT. This translates into CASSQFTPSGEESREKLFF.

The chain recombines TRBV19 with TRBJ2-3; D perhaps matches TRBD2 (5 bases). Trimming stripped 4 bases from V and 0 bases from J, with 11 bases between. Germline V CDR1 and CDR2: LNHDA, SQIVND (reference sequence). This CDR3 has 15 residues. The CDR3 nucleotides read TGTGCCAGTAGTAATCGGGGAAGTAGCACAGATACGCAGTATTTT. It specifies CASSNRGSSTDTQYF.

This chain links TRBV7-2 with TRBJ2-1; weak D call: TRBD2 (8 bases). The CDR3 totals 16 residues. The germline V and J ends were trimmed by 0 bases and 3 bases, with 12 bases remaining between them. Germline CDR1 is SGHTA and CDR2 is FQGNSA. CDR3 residues: CASSLASGTDYNEQFF. The DNA of the CDR3 is TGTGCCAGCAGCTTAGCTAGCGGGACAGACTACAATGAGCAGTTCTTC.

This rearrangement joins TRBV30 to TRBJ1-4; tentatively, D is TRBD1 (5 bases). The CDR3 covers 14 residues. Germline V gives CDR1 GTSNPN, CDR2 SVGIG (reference sequence). Trimming left V 3 bases short and J 8 bases short, with 16 bases between. For the CDR3, the DNA is TGTGCCTGGAGGTCGAAGGGGTCCCGGGAAAAACTGTTTTTT. Residues: CAWRSKGSREKLFF.

The chain couples TRBV7-2 to TRBJ2-7; maybe TRBD1 (6 bases). This CDR3 region has 14 residues. Trimming cost V 5 bases and J 7 bases, with 18 bases left between them. Germline CDR1 SGHTA, CDR2 FQGNSA. The CDR3 loop reads CASSPRLQGGEQYF. CDR3 coding DNA: TGTGCCAGCAGCCCCCGGTTACAGGGCGGTGAGCAGTACTTC.

J is TRBJ1-3 and V is TRBV6-6; D might be TRBD1 (5 bases). The germline V gene encodes CDR1 MNHNY and CDR2 SVGAGI (reference sequence). With 5 bases removed from V and 0 bases from J, the gap between germline ends came to 17 bases. This CDR3 contains 17 residues. This chain's CDR3 is CASSRGAYLPSGNTIYF. Here the CDR3 DNA reads TGTGCCAGCAGTCGAGGGGCCTACCTACCCTCTGGAAACACCATATATTTT.

V gene TRBV11-3 combines with J gene TRBJ1-1, with 9 bases lining up with TRBD1. The V segment lost 5 bases and the J segment 7 bases; nucleotides outside the gene matches: 2. Per germline, CDR1 SGHNT and CDR2 YENEEA. The CDR3 is made up of 12 amino acids. The CDR3 DNA sequence: TGTGCCAGCAGCCGGACAGGGGATGAAGCTTTCTTT. Amino acid sequence: CASSRTGDEAFF.

This clone was found a few times. The chain uses TRBV6-1 and TRBJ2-5; 8 positions match TRBD2. V was pared by 1 base and J by 2 bases, with 6 bases of the junction left unmatched. This CDR3 contains 16 residues. Per the germline V gene, CDR1 is MNHNS and CDR2 is SASEGT. The DNA of the CDR3 is TGTGCCAGCAGTGAAGTCGGGGGGGCGGGTCAAGAGACCCAGTACTTC. Protein product: CASSEVGGAGQETQYF.

J is TRBJ2-4 and V is TRBV3-1 (or the pseudogene TRBV3-2), with TRBD2 matching 7 bases. The CDR3 spans 14 residues. V lost 4 bases and J lost 0; bases outside the gene matches: 0. Germline values: CDR1 LGHDT, CDR2 YNNKEL (reference sequence). CDR3 sequence (DNA): TGTGCCAGCAGCCTAGCGGGAGCCAAAAACATTCAGTACTTC. Its translation: CASSLAGAKNIQYF.

This chain connects TRBV7-3 to TRBJ1-1; D possibly corresponds to TRBD1 (6 bases). Germline CDR1 SGHTA, CDR2 FQGTGA. V shed 5 bases and J shed 5 bases, with 15 bases lying between them. This CDR3 is 14 amino acids long. As DNA, the CDR3 is TGTGCCAGCAGCCCAGGGCAGGGGTGGACTGAAGCTTTCTTT. As protein: CASSPGQGWTEAFF.

This clone showed up just once. V and J are TRBV6-1 and TRBJ2-7, with D maybe TRBD1 (5 bases). Germline loops: CDR1 MNHNS, CDR2 SASEGT. CDR3 size: 15 residues. The V and J ends lost 2 bases and 6 bases respectively, with 17 bases between them. CDR3 bases: TGTGCCAGCAGTGAATCAGGGTACGTTGGTCCCGAGCAGTACTTC. It is translated as CASSESGYVGPEQYF.